The source of this T cell receptor (beta chain) is a study of early T cells in non-severe SARS-CoV-2 infection. Study-level points and caveats: Anti-spike CD8 responses were favored by VDJdb matching, which missed private and CD4 specificities.

For this clonotype: Its antigen is currently unknown. A much larger clone lies a single base off, so this may be a read error.

The protocol attached unique molecular identifiers to individual cDNA molecules. TCRdb reanalysed the 5' RACE reads using MiXCR and keeps one entry per CDR3 protein. This table has roughly 99,000 distinct CDR3 sequences, around 10% appearing once. Sequencing was performed on whole blood. The TCR originated in an adult who was a healthcare worker with PCR-confirmed SARS-CoV-2 infection or an uninfected control (not recorded which).

The CDR3, as DNA: TGTGCCAGCAGCCCTGGGACTACAGAGCAGTTCTTC. Protein: CASSPGTTEQFF. The chain combines TRBV7-2 with TRBJ2-1; 7 bases are a match to TRBD2. The CDR3 extends over 12 amino acids. The V segment lost 5 bases and the J segment 10 bases; nucleotides outside the gene matches: 5. CDR1 is SGHTA and CDR2 is FQGNSA in the germline V gene.